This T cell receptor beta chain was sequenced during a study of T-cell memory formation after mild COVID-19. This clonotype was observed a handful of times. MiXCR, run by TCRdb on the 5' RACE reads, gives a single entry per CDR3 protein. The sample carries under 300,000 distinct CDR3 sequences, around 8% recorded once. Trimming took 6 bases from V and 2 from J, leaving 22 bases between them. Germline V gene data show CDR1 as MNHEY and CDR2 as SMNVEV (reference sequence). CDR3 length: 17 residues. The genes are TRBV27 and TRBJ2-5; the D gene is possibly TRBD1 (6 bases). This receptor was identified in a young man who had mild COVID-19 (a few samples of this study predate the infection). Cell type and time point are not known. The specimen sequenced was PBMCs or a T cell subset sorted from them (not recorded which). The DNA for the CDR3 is TGTGCCAGCAGCCGGAAGACTCGGACAGCTTCACAAGAGACCCAGTACTTC. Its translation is CASSRKTRTASQETQYF.